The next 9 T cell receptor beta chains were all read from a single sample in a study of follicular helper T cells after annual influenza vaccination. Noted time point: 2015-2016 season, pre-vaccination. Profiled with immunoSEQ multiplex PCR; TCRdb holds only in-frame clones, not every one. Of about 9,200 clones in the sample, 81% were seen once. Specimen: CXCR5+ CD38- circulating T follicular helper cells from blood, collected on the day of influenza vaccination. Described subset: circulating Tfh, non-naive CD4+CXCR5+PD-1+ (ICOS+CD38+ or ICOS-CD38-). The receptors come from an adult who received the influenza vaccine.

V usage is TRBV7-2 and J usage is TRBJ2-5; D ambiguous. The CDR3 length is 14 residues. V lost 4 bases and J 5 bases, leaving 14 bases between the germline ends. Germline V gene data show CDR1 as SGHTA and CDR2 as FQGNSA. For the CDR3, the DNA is TGTGCCAGCAGCTCCCGGACCCTACGGGAGACCCAGTACTTC. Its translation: CASSSRTLRETQYF. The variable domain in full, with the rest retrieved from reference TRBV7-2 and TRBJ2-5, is GAGVSQSPSNKVTEKGKDVELRCDPISGHTALYWYRQSLGQGLEFLIYFQGNSAPDKSGLPSDRFSAERTGGSVSTLTIQRTQQEDSAVYLCASSSRTLRETQYFGPGTRLLVL.

The CDR3 loop is CSVIRDPLAPEGYTF. The CDR3 region has the DNA TGCAGCGTTATCCGGGACCCACTTGCTCCTGAAGGCTACACCTTC. V gene TRBV29-1 combines with J gene TRBJ1-2; possibly TRBD1 for D (5 bases). The CDR3 spans 15 residues. CDR1 is SQVTM and CDR2 is ANQGSEA in the germline V gene. Trimming shortened V by 5 bases and J by 8 bases, and 24 bases separated the two germline ends.

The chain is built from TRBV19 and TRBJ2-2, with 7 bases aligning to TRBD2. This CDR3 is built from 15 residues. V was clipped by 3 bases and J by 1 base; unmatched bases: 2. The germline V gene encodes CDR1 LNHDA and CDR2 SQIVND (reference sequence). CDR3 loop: CASSIKRGNTGELFF. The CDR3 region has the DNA TGTGCCAGTAGTATTAAGCGGGGGAACACCGGGGAGCTGTTTTTT.

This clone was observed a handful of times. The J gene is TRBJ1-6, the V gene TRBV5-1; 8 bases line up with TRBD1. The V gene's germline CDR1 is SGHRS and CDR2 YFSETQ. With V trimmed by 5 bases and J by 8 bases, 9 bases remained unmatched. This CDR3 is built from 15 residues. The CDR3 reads CASRPTGGMDSPLHF. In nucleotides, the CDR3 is TGCGCCAGCAGACCTACAGGGGGAATGGATTCACCCCTCCACTTT.

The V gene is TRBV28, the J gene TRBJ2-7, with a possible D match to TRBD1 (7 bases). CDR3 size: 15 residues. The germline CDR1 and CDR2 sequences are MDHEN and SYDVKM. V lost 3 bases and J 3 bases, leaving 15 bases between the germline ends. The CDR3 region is CASSFNQGGLYEQYF. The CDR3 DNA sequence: TGTGCCAGCAGTTTCAACCAGGGGGGACTCTACGAGCAGTACTTC.

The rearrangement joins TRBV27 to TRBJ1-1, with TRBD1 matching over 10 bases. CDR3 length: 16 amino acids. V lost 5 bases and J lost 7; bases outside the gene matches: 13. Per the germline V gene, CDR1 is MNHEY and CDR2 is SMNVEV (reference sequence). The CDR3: CASSRRDRGIYGEAFF. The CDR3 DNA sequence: TGTGCCAGCAGTCGCCGGGACAGGGGTATTTATGGTGAAGCTTTCTTT.

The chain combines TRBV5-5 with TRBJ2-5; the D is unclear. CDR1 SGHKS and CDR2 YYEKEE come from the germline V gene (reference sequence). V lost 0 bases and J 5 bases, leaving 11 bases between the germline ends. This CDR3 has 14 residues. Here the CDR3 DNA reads TGTGCCAGCAGCTTGGATGTGGGATCGGAGACCCAGTACTTC. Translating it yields CASSLDVGSETQYF.

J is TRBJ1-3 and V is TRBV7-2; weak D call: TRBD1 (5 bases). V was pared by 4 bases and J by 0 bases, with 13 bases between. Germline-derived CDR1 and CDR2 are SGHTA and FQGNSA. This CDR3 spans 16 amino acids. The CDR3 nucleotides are TGTGCCAGCAGCTCTGGGACGCTCGACTCTGGAAACACCATATATTTT. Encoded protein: CASSSGTLDSGNTIYF.

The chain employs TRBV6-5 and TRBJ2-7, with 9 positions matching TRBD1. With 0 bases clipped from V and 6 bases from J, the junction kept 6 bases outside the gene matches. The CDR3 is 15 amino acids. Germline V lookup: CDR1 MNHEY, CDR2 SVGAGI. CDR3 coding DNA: TGTGCCAGCAGTTACTCCGGACAGGGGTTCGCCGAGCAGTACTTC. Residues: CASSYSGQGFAEQYF.